Presented here are 15 T cell receptor beta chains from one specimen sequenced in a study of regulatory T cells in long-lasting Graves disease. Time point noted: newly diagnosed GD, antithyroid drugs for less than 3 months. Following extraction of RNA from PBMCs, that RNA was used to make the TCR library. To make TCR beta libraries, researchers used iRepertoire HTBI primers and Arm-PCR of CDR3 regions. MiXCR, run by TCRdb on the multiplex PCR reads, gives a single entry per CDR3 protein. The sample has about 440,000 distinct CDR3 sequences; over 15% are singletons. These same records also appear under a second study, on T cells in Graves' hyperthyroidism and ophthalmopathy.

The material was peripheral blood mononuclear cells (PBMCs), obtained at new diagnosis, from a patient treated with antithyroid drugs. These receptors all stem from a woman aged 25 to 39 with Graves disease.

The chain combines TRBV12-3 or TRBV12-4 with TRBJ1-1, with TRBD1 as a possible D gene (6 bases). The CDR3 has 15 residues. Trimming took 6 bases from V and 4 from J, leaving 18 bases between them. The CDR3 DNA reads TGTGCCAGCAGACCTCCGGGACACCAGGGCACTGAAGCTTTCTTT. As protein: CASRPPGHQGTEAFF.

DNA of the CDR3: TGTGCCAGCAGCTCCACGGGGACTAGCCGCGCCATTCAGTACTTC. Amino acid sequence: CASSSTGTSRAIQYF. V usage is TRBV7-9 and J usage is TRBJ2-4; the match to TRBD2 covers 9 bases. CDR3 length: 15 amino acids. The trim removed 4 bases at V and 9 bases at J, leaving 10 bases unmatched. Germline lookup yields CDR1 SEHNR and CDR2 FQNEAQ (reference sequence).

The rearrangement joins TRBV29-1 to TRBJ2-4, with D possibly matching TRBD1 (6 bases). Looked up from germline, CDR1 is SQVTM and CDR2 is ANQGSEA. The CDR3 has 12 amino acids. V was shortened by 0 bases and J by 14 bases, with 14 bases between the two germline ends. The CDR3 sequence is CSVEDRRAGEYF. CDR3 bases: TGCAGCGTTGAAGATCGTCGAGCAGGGGAGTACTTC. Together with reference TRBV29-1 and TRBJ2-4, the CDR3 gives the full variable domain: SAVISQKPSRDICQRGTSLTIQCQVDSQVTMMFWYRQQPGQSLTLIATANQGSEATYESGFVIDKFPISRPNLTFSTLTVSNMSPEDSSIYLCSVEDRRAGEYFGAGTRLSVL.

The V gene is TRBV19, the J gene TRBJ2-1; 7 bases map to TRBD1. Germline assignment: CDR1 LNHDA and CDR2 SQIVND (reference sequence). CDR3 length equals 13 residues. V gave up 4 bases and J gave up 7 bases; unmatched junction bases: 4. CDR3 sequence: CASSRNRGNEQFF. In nucleotides, the CDR3 is TGTGCCAGTAGTAGAAACAGGGGAAATGAGCAGTTCTTC.

V gene TRBV7-2 combines with J gene TRBJ2-7; D ambiguous. V lost 5 bases and J lost 0, with 14 bases in between. Germline-derived CDR1 and CDR2 are SGHTA and FQGNSA. CDR3 size: 15 residues. The DNA of the CDR3 is TGTGCCAGCAGCCCGACTCACTTAAGCTCCTACGAGCAGTACTTC. As protein: CASSPTHLSSYEQYF.

The rearrangement uses TRBV24-1 and TRBJ2-5; TRBD1 matches at 10 bases. V gave up 4 bases and J gave up 5 bases; unmatched junction bases: 6. The germline V gene encodes CDR1 KGHDR and CDR2 SFDVKD. The CDR3 has 15 residues. The CDR3 loop reads CATSDPGQGRETQYF. CDR3 DNA sequence: TGTGCCACCAGTGACCCGGGACAGGGGAGGGAGACCCAGTACTTC.

Turning to this clonotype: With a much larger clone just one base away, this may be a read error. This sequence joins TRBV12-3 or TRBV12-4 and TRBJ1-4; D is ambiguous. This CDR3 has 15 amino acids. With 1 base removed from V and 8 bases from J, the gap between germline ends came to 14 bases. The CDR3 nucleotides are TGTGCCAGCAGTTTAGGTCTCGGGTTAAGGGAAAAACTGTTTTTT. Translation: CASSLGLGLREKLFF.

This clonotype has at least ten counts. The rearrangement uses TRBV5-1 and TRBJ2-1, with TRBD2 as a possible D gene (6 bases). Trimming removed 2 bases from V and 8 bases from J, with 17 bases in between. CDR3 size: 15 residues. CDR1 and CDR2 (germline): SGHRS, YFSETQ. CDR3 in amino acids: CASSFRAGTTDEQFF. The CDR3 DNA sequence: TGCGCCAGCAGCTTCCGAGCGGGCACTACAGATGAGCAGTTCTTC.

The genes are TRBV4-1 and TRBJ1-4, with D possibly matching TRBD1 (5 bases). Trimming cost V 0 bases and J 8 bases, with 25 bases left between them. The CDR3 covers 19 residues. Germline CDR1 reads MGHRA; CDR2 reads YSYEKL. The CDR3 spells CASSQDPAGLFVGGEKLFF. The CDR3 DNA sequence: TGCGCCAGCAGCCAAGACCCTGCAGGGCTCTTCGTGGGAGGGGAAAAACTGTTTTTT.

The CDR3 is CASSIRDRGFQETQYF. DNA of the CDR3: TGTGCCAGTAGTATTCGGGACAGGGGATTCCAAGAGACCCAGTACTTC. The J gene is TRBJ2-5, the V gene TRBV19, with 10 bases lining up with TRBD1. Germline CDR1 LNHDA, CDR2 SQIVND (reference sequence). Trimming took 3 bases from V and 1 from J; bases not matched to a gene: 5. The CDR3 totals 16 residues.

The chain couples TRBV19 to TRBJ2-1, with TRBD1 matching over 9 bases. The CDR3 consists of 13 residues. With V trimmed by 4 bases and J by 6 bases, 1 base remained unmatched. From germline, CDR1 is LNHDA and CDR2 SQIVND (reference sequence). The CDR3 loop reads CASSRTGANEQFF. CDR3 in DNA: TGTGCCAGTAGTAGGACAGGGGCCAATGAGCAGTTCTTC.

This clonotype came up a few times. The CDR3 is CASSRGHGYNEQFF. The DNA of the CDR3 is TGTGCCAGCAGCCGAGGACATGGTTACAATGAGCAGTTCTTC. The chain employs TRBV6-2 or TRBV6-3 and TRBJ2-1, with D possibly TRBD1 on 5 matching bases. V was pared by 6 bases and J by 4 bases, with 13 bases between. The CDR3 loop spans 14 amino acids. CDR1 is MNHEY and CDR2 is SVGEGT in the germline V gene.

This chain links TRBV20-1 with TRBJ2-1; possible D gene TRBD2, 6 bases. The CDR3 runs 14 residues. V was trimmed by 4 bases and J by 4 bases, leaving 14 bases between them. Germline CDR1 and CDR2: DFQATT and SNEGSKA (reference sequence). The CDR3: CSANTGVAYNEQFF. The CDR3 DNA follows: TGCAGTGCTAACACGGGAGTTGCATACAATGAGCAGTTCTTC.

This clonotype was seen at least ten times. This chain uses TRBV11-2 with TRBJ2-3; TRBD1 agrees at 7 bases. Germline assignment: CDR1 SGHAT and CDR2 FQNNGV. The V gene end was trimmed by 5 bases and the J gene end by 11 bases; junction bases not matched to a gene: 10. The CDR3 is 13 amino acids. The CDR3 bases are TGTGCCAGCAGCCATAGCCGGGACAGTAGGCAGTATTTT. Protein sequence: CASSHSRDSRQYF.

This clonotype was detected ten times or more. The V gene is TRBV18, the J gene TRBJ2-2; no clear D. V lost 4 bases and J lost 0, with 9 bases in between. Germline assignment: CDR1 KGHSH and CDR2 LQKENI. This CDR3 spans 15 amino acids. The CDR3 spells CASSLNLPNTGELFF. In DNA, the CDR3 is TGTGCCAGCTCACTGAATCTACCGAACACCGGGGAGCTGTTTTTT.